The entry below describes one T cell receptor beta chain. Its antigen is unknown. The data originate from a study of T cell repertoires in cytomegalovirus infection. Study information: TCR beta signatures that were public indicated CMV infection and matching HLA type. Findings of the study overall: Dominating the ex vivo response were TCR beta clonotypes that were CMV-specific and HLA-C-restricted.

The CDR3 consists of 15 residues. J lost 2 bases, V lost 7 bases, and 7 bases had no gene match. The germline V gene encodes CDR1 MDHEN and CDR2 SYDVKM. TCRdb reanalysed the reads using MiXCR and keeps one entry per CDR3 protein. The sample lists approximately 700,000 distinct CDR3 sequences, about a third seen once, with around 2.6% in the top ten. This receptor was obtained from a human donor in good health (CMV status not recorded). Some clones in this sample may be carry-over from other donors' samples. What was sequenced was PBMCs. This chain connects TRBV28 to TRBJ2-3, with 9 positions matching TRBD2. The CDR3 loop reads CASKEAGGVTDTQYF. The CDR3 nucleotides read TGTGCCAGCAAAGAAGCGGGGGGAGTCACAGATACGCAGTATTTT.